Below, 2 T cell receptor beta chains from the same sample are listed, as sequenced in a study of CXCR3-negative and CXCR3-positive naive CD8 T cells. Preparation of TRB cDNA libraries relied on 5' RACE carrying UMI labels. TCRdb re-called the 5' RACE reads; every CDR3 protein appears as one record, without DNA. There are 100,000 to 150,000 distinct CDR3 sequences in the sample, with approximately 0.5% held by the top ten. The specimen sequenced was naive CXCR3- CD8+ T cells from blood. Subset noted: CD45RO-CCR7+CD27+CD95- naive CD8+ T cells lacking CXCR3 (TNR3-). The receptors were gathered from a human donor in good health. Some clones in this sample may be carry-over from other donors' samples.

The genes are TRBV12-3 or TRBV12-4 and TRBJ2-1; TCRdb designates TRBD2, a call that cannot be tested without DNA. The CDR3 length is 12 residues. The CDR3 protein is CATPSGGDEQFF.

This chain uses TRBV5-1 with TRBJ2-3; TCRdb picks TRBD1, but there is no DNA to check that call. Germline V lookup: CDR1 SGHRS, CDR2 YFSETQ. The CDR3 runs 15 residues. CDR3: CASSPTGGPTDTQYF.